This T cell receptor beta chain comes out of a study of radiotherapy plus CTLA-4 blockade in lung cancer. Study as a whole: Patients showed objective responses in 15% to 20% of cases, and disease control was achieved by under 40%.

In the case of this clone: Its specificity is not known.

Method: immunoSEQ multiplex PCR; TCRdb's copy keeps in-frame clones and lacks some. This sample has more than 55,000 clones, with around 80% found just once. V was trimmed by 5 bases and J by 4 bases, leaving 15 bases between them. The CDR3 runs 15 residues. CDR1 and CDR2 (germline): KGHSH, LQKENI. Study-level points and caveats: Researchers report tumor-derived TCR clones expanding in blood after radiotherapy plus ipilimumab. Early blood T cell clone dynamics, with interferon-beta, were reported to best predict response.

Those with chemo-refractory metastatic non-small-cell lung cancer were treated with focal radiation combined with CTLA-4 blockade using ipilimumab. This material consisted of peripheral blood, taken from a patient treated with radiotherapy plus ipilimumab. This chain uses TRBV18 with TRBJ2-1; D is undetermined. The sequence was obtained from a human donor with non-small cell lung cancer who had a complete response to radiotherapy plus ipilimumab. CDR3 loop: CASSSAVAGYNEQFF. The CDR3 bases are TGTGCCAGCTCATCCGCGGTGGCCGGTTACAATGAGCAGTTCTTC.